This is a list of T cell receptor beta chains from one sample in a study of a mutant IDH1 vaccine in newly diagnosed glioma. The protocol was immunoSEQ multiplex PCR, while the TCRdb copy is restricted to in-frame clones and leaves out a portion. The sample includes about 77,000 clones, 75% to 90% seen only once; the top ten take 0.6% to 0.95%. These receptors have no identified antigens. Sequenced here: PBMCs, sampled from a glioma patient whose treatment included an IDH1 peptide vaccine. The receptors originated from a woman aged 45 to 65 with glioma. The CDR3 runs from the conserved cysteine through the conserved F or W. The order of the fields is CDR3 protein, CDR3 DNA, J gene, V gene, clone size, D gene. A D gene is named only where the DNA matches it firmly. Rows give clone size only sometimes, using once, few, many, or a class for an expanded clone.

CDR3 protein: CASSVSGTGSYNEQFF; CDR3 DNA: TGCGCCAGCAGCGTCTCCGGGACAGGGTCCTACAATGAGCAGTTCTTC; J gene: TRBJ2-1; V gene: TRBV5-1; clone size: .; D gene: TRBD1
CDR3 protein: CASKMDRGSETQYF; CDR3 DNA: TGTGCCAGCAAAATGGACAGGGGAAGTGAGACCCAGTACTTC; J gene: TRBJ2-5; V gene: TRBV11-2; clone size: .; D gene: TRBD1
CDR3 protein: CASSLGRTTNEKLFF; CDR3 DNA: TGTGCCAGCAGCTTAGGGAGGACAACTAATGAAAAACTGTTTTTT; J gene: TRBJ1-4; V gene: TRBV11-2; clone size: .; D gene: .
CDR3 protein: CASSSGTEGYNEQFF; CDR3 DNA: TGTGCCAGCAGTTCCGGGACAGAAGGCTACAATGAGCAGTTCTTC; J gene: TRBJ2-1; V gene: TRBV27; clone size: .; D gene: TRBD1
CDR3 protein: CASSSPVTKAGTEAFF; CDR3 DNA: TGTGCCAGCAGTTCTCCGGTGACGAAGGCGGGCACTGAAGCTTTCTTT; J gene: TRBJ1-1; V gene: TRBV6-5; clone size: .; D gene: .
CDR3 protein: CASSSNRARRDTQYF; CDR3 DNA: TGTGCCAGCAGCTCCAACAGGGCGAGACGGGATACGCAGTATTTT; J gene: TRBJ2-3; V gene: TRBV11-2; clone size: .; D gene: .
CDR3 protein: CASSETGTGNTIYF; CDR3 DNA: TGTGCCAGCAGCGAGACAGGGACTGGAAACACCATATATTTT; J gene: TRBJ1-3; V gene: TRBV28; clone size: .; D gene: TRBD1
CDR3 protein: CASSLTSGNSYEQYF; CDR3 DNA: TGTGCCAGCAGTTTGACTAGCGGGAACTCCTACGAGCAGTACTTC; J gene: TRBJ2-7; V gene: TRBV27; clone size: .; D gene: TRBD2
CDR3 protein: CASSFNYEQYF; CDR3 DNA: TGTGCCAGCAGTTTCAACTACGAGCAGTACTTC; J gene: TRBJ2-7; V gene: TRBV6-5; clone size: once; D gene: .
CDR3 protein: CASSPVQGFGYGYTF; CDR3 DNA: TGTGCCAGCTCACCCGTCCAGGGCTTCGGCTATGGCTACACCTTC; J gene: TRBJ1-2; V gene: TRBV18; clone size: .; D gene: .
CDR3 protein: CASSDRGTQYF; CDR3 DNA: TGTGCCAGCAGTGATAGAGGTACGCAGTATTTT; J gene: TRBJ2-3; V gene: TRBV2; clone size: .; D gene: .
CDR3 protein: CASSLWGNDEPLHF; CDR3 DNA: TGCGCCAGCAGCTTGTGGGGAAACGACGAACCCCTCCACTTT; J gene: TRBJ1-6; V gene: TRBV5-1; clone size: once; D gene: .
CDR3 protein: CASSPSRDEQYF; CDR3 DNA: TGTGCCAGCTCACCAAGTAGGGACGAGCAGTACTTC; J gene: TRBJ2-7; V gene: TRBV18; clone size: once; D gene: .
CDR3 protein: CASLGQRSGANVLTF; CDR3 DNA: TGTGCCAGCCTGGGACAAAGATCTGGGGCCAACGTCCTGACTTTC; J gene: TRBJ2-6; V gene: TRBV19; clone size: .; D gene: .
CDR3 protein: CAISRTGEATEAFF; CDR3 DNA: TGTGCCATCAGTCGGACAGGGGAGGCCACTGAAGCTTTCTTT; J gene: TRBJ1-1; V gene: TRBV10-3; clone size: .; D gene: TRBD1
CDR3 protein: CASSEGRNTEAFF; CDR3 DNA: TGTGCCAGCAGTGAAGGGCGGAACACTGAAGCTTTCTTT; J gene: TRBJ1-1; V gene: TRBV6-4; clone size: .; D gene: .
CDR3 protein: CASSLGLTGDSNQPQHF; CDR3 DNA: TGCGCCAGCAGCTTGGGGCTGACAGGTGATAGCAATCAGCCCCAGCATTTT; J gene: TRBJ1-5; V gene: TRBV5-1; clone size: .; D gene: .
CDR3 protein: CASSQEEGGTRETQYF; CDR3 DNA: TGTGCCAGCAGCCAAGAGGAAGGCGGGACCAGGGAGACCCAGTACTTC; J gene: TRBJ2-5; V gene: TRBV14; clone size: .; D gene: .
CDR3 protein: CASSPATGSLSGNTIYF; CDR3 DNA: TGTGCCAGCTCACCCGCGACAGGAAGTCTCTCTGGAAACACCATATATTTT; J gene: TRBJ1-3; V gene: TRBV18; clone size: .; D gene: .
CDR3 protein: CASSLGGVVYNEQFF; CDR3 DNA: TGTGCCAGCAGCTTGGGGGGAGTGGTGTACAATGAGCAGTTCTTC; J gene: TRBJ2-1; V gene: TRBV7-9; clone size: .; D gene: .
CDR3 protein: CASSSSTDTQYF; CDR3 DNA: TGTGCCAGCAGCTCTAGCACAGATACGCAGTATTTT; J gene: TRBJ2-3; V gene: TRBV9; clone size: .; D gene: .
CDR3 protein: CATSKDWGTEAFF; CDR3 DNA: TGTGCCACCAGCAAAGACTGGGGCACTGAAGCTTTCTTT; J gene: TRBJ1-1; V gene: TRBV15; clone size: .; D gene: .
CDR3 protein: CASSIVRGLAAKSETQYF; CDR3 DNA: TGTGCCAGTAGTATAGTCCGCGGACTAGCGGCAAAATCAGAGACCCAGTACTTC; J gene: TRBJ2-5; V gene: TRBV19; clone size: .; D gene: TRBD2
CDR3 protein: CATSITPGTSYEQYF; CDR3 DNA: TGTGCCACCAGCATAACGCCGGGGACCTCCTACGAGCAGTACTTC; J gene: TRBJ2-7; V gene: TRBV15; clone size: .; D gene: .